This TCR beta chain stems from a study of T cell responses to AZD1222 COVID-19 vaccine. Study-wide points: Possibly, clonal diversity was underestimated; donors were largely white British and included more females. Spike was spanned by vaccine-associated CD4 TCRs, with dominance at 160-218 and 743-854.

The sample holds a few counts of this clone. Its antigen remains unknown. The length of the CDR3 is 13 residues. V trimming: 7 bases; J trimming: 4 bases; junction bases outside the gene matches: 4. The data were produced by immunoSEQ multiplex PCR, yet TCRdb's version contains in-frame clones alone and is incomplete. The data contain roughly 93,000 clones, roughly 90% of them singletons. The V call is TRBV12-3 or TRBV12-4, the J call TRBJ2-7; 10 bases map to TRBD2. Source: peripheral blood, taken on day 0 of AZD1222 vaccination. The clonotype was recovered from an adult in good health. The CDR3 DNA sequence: TGTGCCAGCAAACGGACTAGCGGTTACGAGCAGTACTTC. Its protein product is CASKRTSGYEQYF.